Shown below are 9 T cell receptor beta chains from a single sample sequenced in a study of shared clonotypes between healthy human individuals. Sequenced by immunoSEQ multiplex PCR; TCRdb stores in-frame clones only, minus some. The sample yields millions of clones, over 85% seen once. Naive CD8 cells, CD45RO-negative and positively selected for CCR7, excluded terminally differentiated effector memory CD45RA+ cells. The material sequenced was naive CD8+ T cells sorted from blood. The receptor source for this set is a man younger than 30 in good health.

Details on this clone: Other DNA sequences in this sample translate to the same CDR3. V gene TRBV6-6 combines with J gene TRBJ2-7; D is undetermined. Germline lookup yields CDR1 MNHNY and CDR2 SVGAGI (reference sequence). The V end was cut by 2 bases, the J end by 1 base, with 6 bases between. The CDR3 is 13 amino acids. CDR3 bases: TGTGCCAGCAGTTACAGCCGATCCTACGAGCAGTACTTC. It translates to CASSYSRSYEQYF.

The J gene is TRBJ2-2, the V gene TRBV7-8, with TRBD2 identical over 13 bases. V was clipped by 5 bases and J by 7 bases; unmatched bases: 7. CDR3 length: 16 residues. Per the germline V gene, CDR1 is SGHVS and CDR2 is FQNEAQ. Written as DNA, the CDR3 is TGTGCCAGCAGCCTTAGGACTAGCGGGAGTGGCGGGGAGCTGTTTTTT. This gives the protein CASSLRTSGSGGELFF.

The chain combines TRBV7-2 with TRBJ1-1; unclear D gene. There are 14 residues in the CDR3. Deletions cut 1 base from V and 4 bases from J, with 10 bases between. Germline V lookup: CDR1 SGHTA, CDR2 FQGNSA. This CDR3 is CASSLGPGSTEAFF. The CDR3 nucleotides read TGTGCCAGCAGCTTAGGCCCCGGAAGCACTGAAGCTTTCTTT. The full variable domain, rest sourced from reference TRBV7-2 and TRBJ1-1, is GAGVSQSPSNKVTEKGKDVELRCDPISGHTALYWYRQSLGQGLEFLIYFQGNSAPDKSGLPSDRFSAERTGGSVSTLTIQRTQQEDSAVYLCASSLGPGSTEAFFGQGTRLTVV.

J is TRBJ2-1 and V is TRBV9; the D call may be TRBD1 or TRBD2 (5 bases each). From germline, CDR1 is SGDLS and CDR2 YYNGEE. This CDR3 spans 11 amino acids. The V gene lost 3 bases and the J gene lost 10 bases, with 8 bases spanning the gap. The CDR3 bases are TGTGCCAGCAGCGACGGGGCAGAGCAGTTCTTC. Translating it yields CASSDGAEQFF.

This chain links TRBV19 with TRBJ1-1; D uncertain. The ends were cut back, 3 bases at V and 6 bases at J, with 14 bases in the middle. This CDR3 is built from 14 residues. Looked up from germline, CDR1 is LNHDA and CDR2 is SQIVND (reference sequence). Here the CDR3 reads CASSIRTAGPEAFF. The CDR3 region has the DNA TGTGCCAGTAGTATTAGAACGGCGGGCCCTGAAGCTTTCTTT.

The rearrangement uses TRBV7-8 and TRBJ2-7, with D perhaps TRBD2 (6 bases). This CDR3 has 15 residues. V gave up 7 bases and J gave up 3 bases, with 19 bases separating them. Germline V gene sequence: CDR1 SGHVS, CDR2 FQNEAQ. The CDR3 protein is CASTFLPGLNYEQYF. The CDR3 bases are TGTGCCAGCACCTTCCTACCGGGACTCAACTACGAGCAGTACTTC.

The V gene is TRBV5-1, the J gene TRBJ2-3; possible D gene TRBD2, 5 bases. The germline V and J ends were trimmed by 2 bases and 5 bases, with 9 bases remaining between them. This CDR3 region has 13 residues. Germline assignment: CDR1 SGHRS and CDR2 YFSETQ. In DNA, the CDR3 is TGCGCCAGCAGCTTATCTAGCCGAGATACGCAGTATTTT. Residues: CASSLSSRDTQYF.

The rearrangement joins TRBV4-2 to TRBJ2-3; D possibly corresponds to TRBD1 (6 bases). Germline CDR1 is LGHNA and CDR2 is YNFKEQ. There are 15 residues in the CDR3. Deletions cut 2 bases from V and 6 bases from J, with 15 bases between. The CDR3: CASSQRAGEADTQYF. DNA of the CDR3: TGTGCCAGCAGCCAACGAGCAGGGGAAGCGGATACGCAGTATTTT.

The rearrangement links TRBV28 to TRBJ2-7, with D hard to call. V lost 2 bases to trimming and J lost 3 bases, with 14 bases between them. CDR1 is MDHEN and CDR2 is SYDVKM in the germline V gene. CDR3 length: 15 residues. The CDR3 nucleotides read TGTGCCAGCAGTTTAATCGGCGAAAGACTCTACGAGCAGTACTTC. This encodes CASSLIGERLYEQYF.